This T cell receptor beta chain is from a study of T cell clones after liver transplantation. Method: immunoSEQ multiplex PCR; TCRdb's copy keeps in-frame clones and lacks some. The sample includes 70,000 to 95,000 clones, approximately 82% of them seen just once. The germline V gene has CDR1 SGHTA and CDR2 FQGNSA. This CDR3 comprises 14 residues. V dropped 8 bases and J dropped 4; count of bases not matched to a gene: 8. The input for sequencing was CD4+ T cells from blood, taken at the 22-month timepoint. This receptor was obtained from a human patient who received a liver transplant. Some T cells may originate from the graft donor. The J gene is TRBJ1-2, the V gene TRBV7-2, with 9 bases matching TRBD1. CDR3 in DNA: TGTGCCAGCGGACAGGGGCTCAACCTCTATGGCTACACCTTC. It translates to CASGQGLNLYGYTF.